The 5 T cell receptor beta chains given below trace back to one sample, sequenced in a study of T cell responses to AZD1222 COVID-19 vaccine. The method was immunoSEQ multiplex PCR; TCRdb's version includes in-frame clones alone and lacks a portion of them. This repertoire shows 90,000 to 150,000 clones, approximately 85% found once; its top ten account for 5.5% to 8%. The sample in question was peripheral blood, obtained on day 0 of AZD1222 vaccination. The receptor set was obtained from an adult in good health.

The chain is built from TRBV24-1 and TRBJ2-7, with TRBD1 matching over 9 bases. CDR1 is KGHDR, CDR2 SFDVKD, per germline. The CDR3 length is 13 residues. The ends lost 8 bases at V and 4 bases at J; junction bases unmatched: 5. CDR3 bases: TGTGCCACCATGACAGGGGGTCGTTACGAGCAGTACTTC. This codes for CATMTGGRYEQYF.

V gene TRBV7-2 combines with J gene TRBJ2-7; 8 bases align to TRBD1. V lost 3 bases and J lost 4; bases outside the gene matches: 8. The CDR3 spans 15 residues. Germline CDR1 reads SGHTA; CDR2 reads FQGNSA. The CDR3 coding sequence is TGTGCCAGCAGCTTCAACGGACAGGGCCCTTACGAGCAGTACTTC. Translating it yields CASSFNGQGPYEQYF.

The J gene is TRBJ2-1, the V gene TRBV10-3; tentative D call: TRBD1 (6 bases). CDR3 size: 15 residues. The germline V and J ends were trimmed by 3 bases and 5 bases, with 14 bases remaining between them. Germline lookup yields CDR1 ENHRY and CDR2 SYGVKD. The CDR3 DNA sequence: TGTGCCATCAGTGATCTGGACAGTAGGAACAATGAGCAGTTCTTC. It codes for CAISDLDSRNNEQFF.

This chain joins TRBV6-4 and TRBJ2-2; D gene uncertain. V lost 3 bases and J 0 bases, leaving 8 bases between the germline ends. This CDR3 has 15 amino acids. The germline gives CDR1 MRHNA, CDR2 SNTAGT. CDR3 in amino acids: CASSEAGSNTGELFF. CDR3 sequence (DNA): TGTGCCAGCAGTGAGGCAGGATCGAACACCGGGGAGCTGTTTTTT.

The sample holds one count of this clone. The chain has TRBV19 and TRBJ2-5; D gene uncertain. The CDR3 has 14 residues. Germline V gene sequence: CDR1 LNHDA, CDR2 SQIVND (reference sequence). V lost 6 bases and J lost 5, with 16 bases in between. The CDR3 DNA sequence: TGTGCCAGTAGATTAACCCCCGTCGGGGAGACCCAGTACTTC. Translating gives CASRLTPVGETQYF.